This TCR beta chain comes out of a study of blood T cells in healthy people across ages. For the second PCR, which ran for 7 to 11 cycles, a sample-barcoded 5' primer and a J-beta primer mix were used. TCRdb redid the calling of the 5' RACE reads with MiXCR, one entry per CDR3 protein. This sample has around 970,000 distinct CDR3 sequences, with roughly 50% found just once. Trimming stripped 3 bases from V and 5 bases from J, with 14 bases between. This CDR3 has 16 residues. Germline loops: CDR1 SGHTA, CDR2 FQGNSA. Study findings and constraints: Greater diversity and more naive CD4+ cells were seen in long-lived donors than in aged donors. Using unsorted PBMCs precluded a conclusive naive versus antigen-experienced comparison.

In regard to this clonotype: Its antigen remains unidentified.

Specimen: blood. The chain uses TRBV7-2 and TRBJ2-6; no clear D gene. The sequence was obtained from a woman aged 60 to 75 in good health. Here the CDR3 reads CASSFFSVGRANVLTF. The CDR3 DNA reads as TGTGCCAGCAGCTTTTTTTCGGTCGGTCGGGCCAACGTCCTGACTTTC.